The 15 T cell receptor beta chains in this list originate from one sample, sequenced in a study of CD8 T cells in ankylosing spondylitis. These TCRs are of unknown antigen specificity. TCRdb redid the calling of the 5' RACE reads with MiXCR, one entry per CDR3 protein. The repertoire holds under 550,000 distinct CDR3 sequences, with around 26% as singletons. Study-wide points: Seemingly characteristic of ankylosing spondylitis blood was a TCR beta motif consisting of roughly 8 highly homologous variants.

Sequenced input: blood, either unsorted or a sorted T cell fraction (not recorded which). The receptors were sampled from a male donor with ankylosing spondylitis.

This clonotype was picked up one time. V and J are TRBV29-1 and TRBJ2-1; 11 bases map to TRBD2. The CDR3 consists of 15 residues. Germline CDR1 reads SQVTM; CDR2 reads ANQGSEA. V lost 5 bases, J lost 9 bases, and 12 bases stayed unmatched. The DNA of the CDR3 is TGCAGCGTTAGTAGAGACACTAGCGGGAGCACTGAGCAGTTCTTC. The encoded protein is CSVSRDTSGSTEQFF.

The chain joins TRBV10-3 to TRBJ2-2; the match to TRBD2 covers 9 bases. The germline CDR1 and CDR2 sequences are ENHRY and SYGVKD. The CDR3 is made up of 17 amino acids. J was trimmed by 4 bases and V by 10 bases; bases with no gene match: 16. In DNA, the CDR3 is TGTGCCACCGGGGCTAGCGGGACGACGTCGGCCACCGGGGAGCTGTTTTTT. This sequence encodes CATGASGTTSATGELFF.

The J gene is TRBJ1-1, the V gene TRBV20-1, with D unclear. The germline V gene has CDR1 DFQATT and CDR2 SNEGSKA (reference sequence). Between the trimmed V and J ends, which lost 5 bases and 4 bases, there was a span of 20 bases. The length of the CDR3 is 15 residues. The CDR3 sequence is CSAGKDGTYGTEAFF. DNA of the CDR3: TGCAGTGCTGGGAAAGACGGAACCTATGGCACTGAAGCTTTCTTT.

This clonotype occurred a few times. V usage is TRBV20-1 and J usage is TRBJ1-5, with D hard to call. The CDR3 has 13 residues. V was pared by 3 bases and J by 5 bases, with 11 bases between. Germline V gene sequence: CDR1 DFQATT, CDR2 SNEGSKA (reference sequence). CDR3 region: CSARLGPDQPQHF. CDR3 in DNA: TGCAGTGCTAGGCTAGGGCCTGATCAGCCCCAGCATTTT.

This rearrangement joins TRBV20-1 to TRBJ1-2; perhaps TRBD1 as D (5 bases). The CDR3 runs to 14 residues. CDR1 and CDR2 from the germline V gene are DFQATT and SNEGSKA (reference sequence). Trimming stripped 3 bases from V and 2 bases from J, with 13 bases between. The CDR3 reads CSASLGVLNYGYTF. CDR3 bases: TGCAGTGCTAGCTTGGGGGTATTGAACTATGGCTACACCTTC.

This clonotype was seen only a few times. The chain uses TRBV4-2 and TRBJ1-2, with a possible D match to TRBD1 (5 bases). Trimming stripped 0 bases from V and 0 bases from J, with 8 bases between. Germline lookup yields CDR1 LGHNA and CDR2 YNFKEQ. The CDR3 spans 15 residues. The CDR3 region has the DNA TGTGCCAGCAGCCAAGAAAAAGGGGCTAACTATGGCTACACCTTC. It specifies CASSQEKGANYGYTF.

This chain links TRBV7-9 with TRBJ2-3, with 7 nucleotides matching TRBD2. Trimming removed 1 base from V and 0 bases from J; junction bases left unmatched: 4. There are 16 residues in the CDR3. Germline CDR1 is SEHNR and CDR2 is FQNEAQ (reference sequence). CDR3 residues: CASSLDISGSTDTQYF. The CDR3 DNA reads as TGTGCCAGCAGCTTAGATATTAGCGGGAGCACAGATACGCAGTATTTT.

The genes are TRBV7-9 and TRBJ1-5, with D maybe TRBD1 (5 bases). Germline V CDR1 and CDR2: SEHNR, FQNEAQ (reference sequence). CDR3 length equals 14 residues. V shed 5 bases and J shed 3 bases, with 11 bases lying between them. For the CDR3, the DNA is TGTGCCAGCAGCCGGCAGGGCCTCAATCAGCCCCAGCATTTT. This codes for CASSRQGLNQPQHF.

This clonotype has only a few counts. The chain joins TRBV29-1 to TRBJ2-3; a possible D gene is TRBD2 (6 bases). V was cut by 3 bases and J by 3 bases, with 16 bases left in between. The CDR3 sequence is 15 residues long. In germline, CDR1 is SQVTM, CDR2 ANQGSEA. The CDR3 nucleotides read TGCAGCGTTGACGGGAACCAAGGGAGGACAGATACGCAGTATTTT. Its protein product is CSVDGNQGRTDTQYF.

The chain combines TRBV11-3 with TRBJ2-1, with a weak D call TRBD2 (6 bases). Trimming took off 5 bases at V and 8 bases at J, with 22 bases between the two ends. The CDR3 extends over 16 amino acids. CDR1 and CDR2 (germline): SGHNT, YENEEA. The DNA of the CDR3 is TGTGCCAGCAGCCCCCGTCGGGGCGGGAAGGACTATGAGCAGTTCTTC. It codes for CASSPRRGGKDYEQFF.

This clonotype was recorded at least ten times. This chain uses TRBV5-1 with TRBJ1-2, with TRBD1 as a possible D gene (5 bases). Trimming pared 2 bases from V and 3 bases from J, leaving 11 bases between. This CDR3 is 14 amino acids long. The germline gives CDR1 SGHRS, CDR2 YFSETQ. This CDR3 reads CASSFGGEDYGYTF. The CDR3 DNA sequence: TGCGCCAGCAGCTTCGGGGGTGAGGACTATGGCTACACCTTC.

The chain has TRBV11-2 and TRBJ2-1; no clear D. Germline lookup yields CDR1 SGHAT and CDR2 FQNNGV. The ends were cut back, 4 bases at V and 8 bases at J, with 18 bases in the middle. This CDR3 has 15 residues. This CDR3 reads CASSSSVLVPHEQFF. CDR3 nucleotide sequence: TGTGCCAGCAGCTCTTCGGTCCTCGTCCCCCATGAGCAGTTCTTC.

The chain has TRBV7-9 and TRBJ2-3; D is uncertain. The CDR3 is 17 amino acids. Germline loops: CDR1 SEHNR, CDR2 FQNEAQ (reference sequence). Trimming stripped 2 bases from V and 3 bases from J, with 18 bases between. DNA of the CDR3: TGTGCCAGCAGCTTATTAACTTCCCTCTACGGTACAGATACGCAGTATTTT. It codes for CASSLLTSLYGTDTQYF.

This clonotype was seen only a few times. This rearrangement joins TRBV5-1 to TRBJ1-5; D not certain. Trimming removed 0 bases at V and 3 bases at J, with 13 bases between. This CDR3 comprises 16 residues. Germline loops: CDR1 SGHRS, CDR2 YFSETQ. CDR3 bases: TGCGCCAGCAGCTTGGACGGATTGGCTATCAATCAGCCCCAGCATTTT. This codes for CASSLDGLAINQPQHF.

In its sample, this clonotype was seen a few times. The chain has TRBV29-1 and TRBJ2-1, with 12 bases fitting TRBD2. Germline V CDR1 and CDR2: SQVTM, ANQGSEA. Trimming took 7 bases from V and 5 from J; bases not matched to a gene: 3. The CDR3 has 13 residues. The CDR3 is CSARLAGDNEQFF. DNA for the CDR3: TGCAGCGCCCGACTAGCGGGAGACAATGAGCAGTTCTTC.